Shown below are 3 T cell receptor beta chains from a single sample sequenced in a study of vaccination effects on CD4 cells after COVID-19. Antigens for these TCRs are unknown. Clones were sequenced by immunoSEQ multiplex PCR, and TCRdb holds only the in-frame ones, with some missing. Of fewer than 90,000 clones in the sample, more than 60% were seen once. With the ViraFEST assay, the study expanded antigen-specific CD4+ T cells using viral peptide pools, then sequenced them. Upon completion of roughly ten days in culture, CD4+ T cells were isolated. BNT162b2 vaccine or mRNA-1273 vaccine was given to participants in two doses. Here the sequenced sample was CD4+ T cells from PBMCs cultured with HCoV-OC43 spike peptides, taken after COVID-19 vaccination. Subset of the sample: HCoV-OC43 spike overlapping peptide pool stimulation. These receptor sequences come from a human donor who received a COVID-19 vaccine.

The gene calls are TRBV18 and TRBJ2-3; D not resolved. CDR1 and CDR2 from the germline V gene are KGHSH and LQKENI. Trimming left V 2 bases short and J 6 bases short, with 18 bases between. The CDR3 totals 16 residues. The CDR3 loop reads CASSPVWNSSPDTQYF. In DNA form, the CDR3 reads TGTGCCAGCTCACCAGTCTGGAATTCGAGTCCGGATACGCAGTATTTT.

The CDR3 nucleotides read TGCGCCAGCAGCTTGACGGGTGGTAGCAATCAGCCCCAGCATTTT. It encodes CASSLTGGSNQPQHF. V is TRBV5-1 and J is TRBJ1-5; D is uncertain. V was pared by 1 base and J by 0 bases, with 8 bases between. Germline-derived CDR1 and CDR2 are SGHRS and YFSETQ. The CDR3 totals 15 residues.

The V and J genes are TRBV12-5 and TRBJ1-5; 10 bases map to TRBD1. There are 17 residues in the CDR3. Per germline, CDR1 LGHNT and CDR2 FRNRAP. V trimming: 4 bases; J trimming: 7 bases; junction bases outside the gene matches: 13. In DNA, the CDR3 is TGTGCTAGTGGTTCGATACTTGGGGGACAGGGGCCCCAGCCCCAGCATTTT. Amino acid sequence: CASGSILGGQGPQPQHF.